This record covers a single T cell receptor (beta chain). Its cognate antigen is unknown. It was from PBMCs that CD4+ and CD8+ T cells were sorted. This sample stems from a study of CD8+ T cells in alopecia areata. For the study at large: Treated patients swallowed 5 to 10 mg of oral tofacitinib twice daily. Tofacitinib exposure lasted 6 to 18 months, followed by 6 months off drug.

It was cDNA, reverse transcribed from extracted RNA, that served as the sequencing template. Using immunoSEQ multiplex PCR, the repertoire was profiled, and TCRdb retains in-frame clones only, with some absent. The sample lists over 150,000 clones; over 50% were seen once. Trimming stripped 1 base from V and 2 bases from J, with 12 bases between. The CDR3 length is 15 residues. Germline CDR1 reads LGHNA; CDR2 reads YNFKEQ. Overall study findings and caveats: Clonality in lesional scalp, especially alopecia totalis/universalis, exceeded that of normal scalp.

This specimen consisted of CD4+ T cells sorted from blood, obtained at week 0. The clonotype originates from a human donor with alopecia areata. The chain recombines TRBV4-2 with TRBJ2-7; D possibly corresponds to TRBD2 (6 bases). The CDR3 nucleotides read TGTGCCAGCAGCCAAGTTTACGGGGGAGCCTACGAGCAGTACTTC. Protein sequence: CASSQVYGGAYEQYF.